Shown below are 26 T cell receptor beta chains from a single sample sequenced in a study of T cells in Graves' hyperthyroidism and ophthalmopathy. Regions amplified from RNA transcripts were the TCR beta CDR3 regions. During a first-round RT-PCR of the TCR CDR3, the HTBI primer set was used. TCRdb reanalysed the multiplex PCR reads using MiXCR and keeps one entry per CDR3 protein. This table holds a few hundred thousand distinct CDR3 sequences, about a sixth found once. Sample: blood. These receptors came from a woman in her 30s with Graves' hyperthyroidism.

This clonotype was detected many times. The CDR3 here is CASTGDSLGYTF. CDR3 sequence (DNA): TGTGCCAGCACGGGGGACAGTCTTGGCTACACCTTC. The rearrangement joins TRBV2 to TRBJ1-2, with 7 positions matching TRBD1. The CDR3 loop spans 12 amino acids. Germline V gene lookup returns CDR1 SNHLY and CDR2 FYNNEI. The trim removed 7 bases at V and 7 bases at J, leaving 6 bases unmatched. Together with reference TRBV2 and TRBJ1-2, the CDR3 gives the full variable domain: EPEVTQTPSHQVTQMGQEVILRCVPISNHLYFYWYRQILGQKVEFLVSFYNNEISEKSEIFDDQFSVERPDGSNFTLKIRSTKLEDSAMYFCASTGDSLGYTFGSGTRLTVV.

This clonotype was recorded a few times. CDR3 in DNA: TGTGCCAGCAGTCCCCGGGGAGGGCCGAACACTGAAGCTTTCTTT. This codes for CASSPRGGPNTEAFF. The rearrangement links TRBV6-1 to TRBJ1-1; D not resolved. The CDR3 consists of 15 residues. With 5 bases removed from V and 1 base from J, the gap between germline ends came to 14 bases. From germline, CDR1 is MNHNS and CDR2 SASEGT.

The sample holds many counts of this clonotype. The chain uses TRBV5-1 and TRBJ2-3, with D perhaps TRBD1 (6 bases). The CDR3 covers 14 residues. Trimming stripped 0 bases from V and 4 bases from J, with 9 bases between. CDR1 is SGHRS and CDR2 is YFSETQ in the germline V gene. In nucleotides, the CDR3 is TGCGCCAGCAGCTTGGTCAGGGGTGCAGATACGCAGTATTTT. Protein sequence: CASSLVRGADTQYF.

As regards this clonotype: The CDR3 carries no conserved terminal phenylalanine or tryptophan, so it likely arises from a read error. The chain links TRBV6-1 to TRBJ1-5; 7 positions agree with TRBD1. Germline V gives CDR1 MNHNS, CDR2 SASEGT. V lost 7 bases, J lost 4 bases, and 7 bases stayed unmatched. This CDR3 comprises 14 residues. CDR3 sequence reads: CASNAGQRNQPQHL. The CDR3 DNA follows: TGTGCCAGCAACGCGGGACAGCGAAATCAGCCCCAGCATTTA.

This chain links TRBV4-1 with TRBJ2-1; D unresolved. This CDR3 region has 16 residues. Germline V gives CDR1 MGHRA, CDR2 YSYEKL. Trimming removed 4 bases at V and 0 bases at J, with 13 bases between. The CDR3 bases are TGCGCCAGCAGCCCTTCCCGCGGAAACTCCTACAATGAGCAGTTCTTC. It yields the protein CASSPSRGNSYNEQFF.

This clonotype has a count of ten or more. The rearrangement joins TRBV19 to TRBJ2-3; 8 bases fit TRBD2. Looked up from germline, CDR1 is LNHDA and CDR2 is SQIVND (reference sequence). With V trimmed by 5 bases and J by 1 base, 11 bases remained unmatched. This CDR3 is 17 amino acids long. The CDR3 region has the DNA TGTGCCAGTAGTGCCAGGGAAGCGGGAGAAGGCACAGATACGCAGTATTTT. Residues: CASSAREAGEGTDTQYF.

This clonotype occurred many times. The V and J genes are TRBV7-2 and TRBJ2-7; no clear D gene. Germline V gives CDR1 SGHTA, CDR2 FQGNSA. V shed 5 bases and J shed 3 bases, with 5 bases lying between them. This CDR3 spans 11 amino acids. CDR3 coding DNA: TGTGCCAGCAGCCGCTACTACGAGCAGTACTTC. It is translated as CASSRYYEQYF. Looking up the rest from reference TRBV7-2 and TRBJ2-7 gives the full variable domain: GAGVSQSPSNKVTEKGKDVELRCDPISGHTALYWYRQSLGQGLEFLIYFQGNSAPDKSGLPSDRFSAERTGGSVSTLTIQRTQQEDSAVYLCASSRYYEQYFGPGTRLTVT.

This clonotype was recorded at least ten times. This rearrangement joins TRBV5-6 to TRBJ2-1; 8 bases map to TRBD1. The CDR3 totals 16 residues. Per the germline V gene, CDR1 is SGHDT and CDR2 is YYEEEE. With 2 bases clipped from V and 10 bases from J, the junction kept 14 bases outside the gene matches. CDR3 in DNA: TGTGCCAGCAGCTTTATGCCGGCAGGGGGCCGGGGGGAGCAGTTCTTC. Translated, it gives CASSFMPAGGRGEQFF. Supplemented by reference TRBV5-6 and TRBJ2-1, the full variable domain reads DAGVTQSPTHLIKTRGQQVTLRCSPKSGHDTVSWYQQALGQGPQFIFQYYEEEERQRGNFPDRFSGHQFPNYSSELNVNALLLGDSALYLCASSFMPAGGRGEQFFGPGTRLTVL.

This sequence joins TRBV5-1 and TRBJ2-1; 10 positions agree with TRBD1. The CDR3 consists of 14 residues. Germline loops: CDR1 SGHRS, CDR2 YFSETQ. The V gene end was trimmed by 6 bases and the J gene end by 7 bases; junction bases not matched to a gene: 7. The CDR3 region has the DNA TGCGCCAGCATCCCGGACAGGGGGATGAATGAGCAGTTCTTC. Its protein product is CASIPDRGMNEQFF.

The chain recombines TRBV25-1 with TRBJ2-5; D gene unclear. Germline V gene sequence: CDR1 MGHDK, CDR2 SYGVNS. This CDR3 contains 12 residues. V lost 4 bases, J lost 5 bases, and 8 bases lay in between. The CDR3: CASSVLGETQYF. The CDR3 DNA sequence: TGTGCCAGCAGTGTCCTTGGGGAGACCCAGTACTTC.

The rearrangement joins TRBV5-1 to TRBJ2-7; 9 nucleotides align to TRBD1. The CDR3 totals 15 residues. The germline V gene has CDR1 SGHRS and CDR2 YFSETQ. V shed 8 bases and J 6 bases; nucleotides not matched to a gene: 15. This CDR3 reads CASSGTGTPQAEQYF. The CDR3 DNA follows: TGCGCCAGTTCCGGGACAGGGACCCCCCAAGCCGAGCAGTACTTC.

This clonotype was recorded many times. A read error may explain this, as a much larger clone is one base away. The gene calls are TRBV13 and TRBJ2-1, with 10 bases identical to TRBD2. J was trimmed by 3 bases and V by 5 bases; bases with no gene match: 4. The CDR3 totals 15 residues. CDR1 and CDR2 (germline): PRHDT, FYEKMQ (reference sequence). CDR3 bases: TGTGCCAGCAGCCTCAGGACTAGCGGCTACAATGAGCAGTTCTTC. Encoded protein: CASSLRTSGYNEQFF. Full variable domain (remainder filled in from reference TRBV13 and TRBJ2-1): AAGVIQSPRHLIKEKRETATLKCYPIPRHDTVYWYQQGPGQDPQFLISFYEKMQSDKGSIPDRFSAQQFSDYHSELNMSSLELGDSALYFCASSLRTSGYNEQFFGPGTRLTVL.

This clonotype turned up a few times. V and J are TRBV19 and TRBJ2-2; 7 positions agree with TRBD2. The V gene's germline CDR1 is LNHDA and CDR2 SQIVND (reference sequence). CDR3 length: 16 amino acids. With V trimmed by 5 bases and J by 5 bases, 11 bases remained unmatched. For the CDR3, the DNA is TGTGCCAGTAGTGCTCGGGAGGCTCCCCGGACCGGGGAGCTGTTTTTT. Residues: CASSAREAPRTGELFF.

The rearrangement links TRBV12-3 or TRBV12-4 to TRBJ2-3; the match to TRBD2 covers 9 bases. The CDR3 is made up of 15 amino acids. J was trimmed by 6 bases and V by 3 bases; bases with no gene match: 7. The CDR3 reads CASSFGGRAVDTQYF. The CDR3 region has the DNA TGTGCCAGCAGTTTCGGCGGGAGGGCCGTTGATACGCAGTATTTT.

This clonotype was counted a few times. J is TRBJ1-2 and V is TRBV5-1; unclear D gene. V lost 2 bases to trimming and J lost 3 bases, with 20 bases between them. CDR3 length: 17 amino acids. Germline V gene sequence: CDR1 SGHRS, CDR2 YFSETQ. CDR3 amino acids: CASSFTVRAPVDYGYTF. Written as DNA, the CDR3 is TGCGCCAGCAGCTTTACTGTCCGGGCCCCTGTCGACTATGGCTACACCTTC. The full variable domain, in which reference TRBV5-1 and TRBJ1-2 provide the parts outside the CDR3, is KAGVTQTPRYLIKTRGQQVTLSCSPISGHRSVSWYQQTPGQGLQFLFEYFSETQRNKGNFPGRFSGRQFSNSRSEMNVSTLELGDSALYLCASSFTVRAPVDYGYTFGSGTRLTVV.

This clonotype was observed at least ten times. CDR3 coding DNA: TGTGCCCGCAGCCTTGGGACGAATGAGCAGTTCTTC. This codes for CARSLGTNEQFF. The chain uses TRBV30 and TRBJ2-1; either TRBD1 or TRBD2 may supply D (5 bases each). Trimming shortened V by 8 bases and J by 7 bases, and 15 bases separated the two germline ends. CDR3 size: 12 residues. From germline, CDR1 is GTSNPN and CDR2 SVGIG (reference sequence).

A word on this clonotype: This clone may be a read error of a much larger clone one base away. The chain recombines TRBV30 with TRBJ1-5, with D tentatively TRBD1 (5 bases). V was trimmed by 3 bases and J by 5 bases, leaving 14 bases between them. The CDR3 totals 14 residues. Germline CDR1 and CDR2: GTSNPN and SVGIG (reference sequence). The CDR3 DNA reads TGTGCCTGGAGGACAGCGGGGAGCTATCAGCCCCAGCATTTT. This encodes CAWRTAGSYQPQHF.

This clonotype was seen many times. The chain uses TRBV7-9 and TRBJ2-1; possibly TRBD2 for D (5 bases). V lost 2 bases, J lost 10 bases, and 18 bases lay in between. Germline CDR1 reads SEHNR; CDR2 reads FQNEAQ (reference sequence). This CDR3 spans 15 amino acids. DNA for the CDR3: TGTGCCAGCAGCTTACCTGCAGTGGGAGTGAACGAGCAGTTCTTC. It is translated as CASSLPAVGVNEQFF. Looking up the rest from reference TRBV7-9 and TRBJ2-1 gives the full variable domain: DTGVSQNPRHKITKRGQNVTFRCDPISEHNRLYWYRQTLGQGPEFLTYFQNEAQLEKSRLLSDRFSAERPKGSFSTLEIQRTEQGDSAMYLCASSLPAVGVNEQFFGPGTRLTVL.

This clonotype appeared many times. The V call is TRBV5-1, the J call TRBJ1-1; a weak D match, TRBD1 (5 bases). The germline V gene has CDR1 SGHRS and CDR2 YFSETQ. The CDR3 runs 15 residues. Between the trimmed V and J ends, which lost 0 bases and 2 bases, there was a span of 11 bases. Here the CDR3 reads CASSLGRGSNTEAFF. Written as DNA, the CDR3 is TGCGCCAGCAGCTTGGGACGGGGCAGCAACACTGAAGCTTTCTTT.

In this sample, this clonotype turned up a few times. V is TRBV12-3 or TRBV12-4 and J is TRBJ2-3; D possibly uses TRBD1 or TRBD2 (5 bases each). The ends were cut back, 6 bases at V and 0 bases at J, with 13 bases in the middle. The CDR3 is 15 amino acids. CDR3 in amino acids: CASSYLGRSTDTQYF. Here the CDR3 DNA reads TGTGCCAGCAGCTACTTGGGACGGAGCACAGATACGCAGTATTTT.

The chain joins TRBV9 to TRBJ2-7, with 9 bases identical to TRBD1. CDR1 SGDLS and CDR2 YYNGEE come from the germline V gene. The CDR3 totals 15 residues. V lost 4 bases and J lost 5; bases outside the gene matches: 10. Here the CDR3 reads CASSRDRASVDEQYF. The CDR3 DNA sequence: TGTGCCAGCAGCCGGGACAGGGCTAGCGTCGACGAGCAGTACTTC.

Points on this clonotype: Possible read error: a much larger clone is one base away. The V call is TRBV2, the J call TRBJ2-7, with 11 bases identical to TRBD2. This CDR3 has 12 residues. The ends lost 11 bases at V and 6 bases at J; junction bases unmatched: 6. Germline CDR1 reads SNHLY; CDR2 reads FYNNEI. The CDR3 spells CAGRTSGLEQYF. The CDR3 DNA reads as TGTGCCGGTAGGACTAGCGGGCTCGAGCAGTACTTC.

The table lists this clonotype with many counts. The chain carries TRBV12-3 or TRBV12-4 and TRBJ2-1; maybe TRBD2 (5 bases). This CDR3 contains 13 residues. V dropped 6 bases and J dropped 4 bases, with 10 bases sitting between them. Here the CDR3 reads CASRLGDYNEQFF. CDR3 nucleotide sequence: TGTGCCAGCAGACTCGGGGATTACAATGAGCAGTTCTTC.

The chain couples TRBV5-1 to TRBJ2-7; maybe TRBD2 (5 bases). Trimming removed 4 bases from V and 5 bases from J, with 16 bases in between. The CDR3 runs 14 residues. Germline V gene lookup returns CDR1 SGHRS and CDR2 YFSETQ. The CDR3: CASSPWGVSDEQYF. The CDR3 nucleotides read TGCGCCAGCAGCCCGTGGGGAGTCTCGGACGAGCAGTACTTC.

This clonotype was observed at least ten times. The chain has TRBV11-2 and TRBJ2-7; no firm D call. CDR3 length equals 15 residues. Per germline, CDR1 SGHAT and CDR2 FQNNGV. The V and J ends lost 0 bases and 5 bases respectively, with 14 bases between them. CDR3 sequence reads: CASSLDSRLVDEQYF. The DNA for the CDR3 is TGTGCCAGCAGCTTAGATTCCCGGCTAGTCGACGAGCAGTACTTC.

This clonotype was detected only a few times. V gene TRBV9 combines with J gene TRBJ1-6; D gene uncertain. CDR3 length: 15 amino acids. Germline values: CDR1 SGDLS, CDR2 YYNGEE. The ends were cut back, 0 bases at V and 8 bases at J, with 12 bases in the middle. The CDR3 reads CASSVAPTRDSPLHF. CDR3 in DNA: TGTGCCAGCAGCGTAGCTCCCACTCGGGATTCACCCCTCCACTTT.